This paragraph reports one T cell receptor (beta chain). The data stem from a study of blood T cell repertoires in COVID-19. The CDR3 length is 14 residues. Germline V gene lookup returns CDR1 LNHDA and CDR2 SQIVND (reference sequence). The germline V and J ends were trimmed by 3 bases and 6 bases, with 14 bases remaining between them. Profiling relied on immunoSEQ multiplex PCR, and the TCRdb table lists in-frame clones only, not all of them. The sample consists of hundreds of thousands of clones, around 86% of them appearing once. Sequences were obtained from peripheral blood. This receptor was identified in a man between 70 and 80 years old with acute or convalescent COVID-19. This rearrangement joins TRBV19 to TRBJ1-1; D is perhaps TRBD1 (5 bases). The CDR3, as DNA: TGTGCCAGTAGTATTCTCGGGTCGGGGGCTGAAGCTTTCTTT. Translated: CASSILGSGAEAFF.